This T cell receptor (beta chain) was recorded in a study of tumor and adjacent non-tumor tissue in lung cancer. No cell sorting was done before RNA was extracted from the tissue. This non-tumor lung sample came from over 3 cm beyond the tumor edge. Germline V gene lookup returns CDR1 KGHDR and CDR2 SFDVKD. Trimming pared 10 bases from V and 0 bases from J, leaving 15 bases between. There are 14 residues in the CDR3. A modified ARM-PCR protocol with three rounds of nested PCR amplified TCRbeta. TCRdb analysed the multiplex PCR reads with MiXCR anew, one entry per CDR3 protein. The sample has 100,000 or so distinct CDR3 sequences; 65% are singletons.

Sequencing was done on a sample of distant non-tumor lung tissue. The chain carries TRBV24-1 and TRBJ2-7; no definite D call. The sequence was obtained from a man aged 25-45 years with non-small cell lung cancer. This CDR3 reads CATAQGSYSYEQYF. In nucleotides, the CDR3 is TGTGCCACGGCCCAAGGATCTTACTCCTACGAGCAGTACTTC.